Listed below are T cell receptor beta chains from one sample, sequenced in a study of post-analysis software for immune sequencing data. Using its own MiXCR run on the PCR reads, TCRdb lists one record per CDR3 protein. Of some 370,000 distinct CDR3 sequences listed, roughly 36% are singletons. Material for sequencing was blood. The receptors here all came from a girl aged 5-17 years with multiple sclerosis. Each CDR3 is given with its conserved first and last residue. The D gene is left open where the match is weak. Size values are once, few and many counts, or a class for expanded clones, and some rows have none.

size,J,D,V,DNA,CDR3
few,TRBJ2-6,TRBD1,TRBV7-3,TGTGCCAGCAGCTTGGGACAGGGGGCGCGAGGGGCCAACGTCCTGACTTTC,CASSLGQGARGANVLTF
few,TRBJ2-5,NA,TRBV12-3/TRBV12-4,TGTGCCAGCAGGGCTGACAGAAACCGAGAGACCCAGTACTTC,CASRADRNRETQYF
NA,TRBJ2-3,NA,TRBV3-1,TGTGCCAGCAGCCCCGGGTGGAGGACTCTTAGGGATACGCAGTATTTT,CASSPGWRTLRDTQYF
once,TRBJ2-7,TRBD1,TRBV6-1,TGTGCCAGCAGCTCAGGACAGGGGGTGTTCTCCTACGAGCAGGACTTC,CASSSGQGVFSYEQDF
NA,TRBJ2-5,NA,TRBV15,TGTGCCACCAGCAGAGAAAGGGGCGCGTGGGAGACCCAGTACTTC,CATSRERGAWETQYF
few,TRBJ1-1,NA,TRBV29-1,TGCAGCGTTGATCCCCGGCCTGAAGCTTTCTTT,CSVDPRPEAFF
NA,TRBJ2-5,TRBD2,TRBV6-6,TGTGCCAGCAGTGACCCGGCGGGGGAGCAAGAGACCCAGTACTTC,CASSDPAGEQETQYF
few,TRBJ2-3,NA,TRBV6-5,TGTGCCAGCAGTTCCTCGGGCTTTTATGCAGATACGCAGTATTTT,CASSSSGFYADTQYF
NA,TRBJ1-2,NA,TRBV6-5,TGTGCCTGCAGTTACTCACAGGAGACTAGGGGCTACACCTTC,CACSYSQETRGYTF
NA,TRBJ2-7,NA,TRBV6-1,TGTGCCAGCAGTGAAGGGGGAATTGGCGAGCAGTACTTC,CASSEGGIGEQYF
NA,TRBJ2-3,TRBD2,TRBV4-2,TGTGCCAGCAGCCTACGGACTAGCGGGGGCACAGATACGCAGTATTTT,CASSLRTSGGTDTQYF
few,TRBJ2-5,NA,TRBV20-1,TGCAGTGCTAGAGATGAACACCGGGGGGAGACCCAGTACTTC,CSARDEHRGETQYF
NA,TRBJ2-1,NA,TRBV6-5,TGTGCCAGCAGTTACGACCCTAGTCTTTTAAATGAGCAGTTCTTC,CASSYDPSLLNEQFF
NA,TRBJ1-1,NA,TRBV5-6,TGTGCCAGCAGCTTGCAGACAGTTGAAGCTTTCTTT,CASSLQTVEAFF
NA,TRBJ1-6,TRBD1,TRBV12-3/TRBV12-4,TGTGCCAGCAGGCAGGCGGTGACAGGGTATTCACCCCTCCACTTT,CASRQAVTGYSPLHF